This is a list of T cell receptor beta chains from one sample in a study of Ad26.COV2.S vaccination and SARS-CoV-2 variants. The assay was immunoSEQ multiplex PCR, and TCRdb's table has in-frame clones only and misses some. Altogether around 100,000 clones are present, less than 85% being singletons, with the ten largest covering about 15%. The starting material was peripheral blood, obtained after recovery from COVID-19. These receptors were taken from a human donor who had recovered from COVID-19. CDR3s include the opening cysteine and the closing phenylalanine or tryptophan. A D gene is named only where the DNA matches it firmly. Expanded clones are given a class, and other clones once, few, many or no size at all.

TGTGCCAGCAGTTTAGCCGGGACAGGGGCTCGCAATGAGCAGTTCTTC,CASSLAGTGARNEQFF,TRBJ2-1,TRBD1,TRBV28,few
TGTGCAAGTCGCTTAGCAGCTGCCAGGGGGCCGGGTCAGCCCCAGCATTTT,CASRLAAARGPGQPQHF,TRBJ1-5,.,TRBV12-2,.
TGTGCCAGCTCACCACCTGGCTTAGCGGGATCAGATACGCAGTATTTT,CASSPPGLAGSDTQYF,TRBJ2-3,TRBD2,TRBV18,.
TGTGCCAGCAGCGTAGGAGCGAAAACCTACAATGAGCAGTTCTTC,CASSVGAKTYNEQFF,TRBJ2-1,.,TRBV9,once
TGTGCCAGCAGCCGGCGACAGGGGATGGGTCAGCCCCAGCATTTT,CASSRRQGMGQPQHF,TRBJ1-5,TRBD1,TRBV5-6,few
TGTGCCAGTACCCCGGGACGCGATTTGAACACTGAAGCTTTCTTT,CASTPGRDLNTEAFF,TRBJ1-1,.,TRBV19,once
TGTGCCAGCAGCTTGGGAAGGGTGGAGACCCAGTACTTC,CASSLGRVETQYF,TRBJ2-5,.,TRBV5-4,.
TGTGCCAGCAGTGAAGGACGGCCCGAATATGGCTACACCTTC,CASSEGRPEYGYTF,TRBJ1-2,.,TRBV6-1,many
TGCGCCAGCAGCCAACAGATCGGCGTCCTAAACGGTGAGCAGTTCTTC,CASSQQIGVLNGEQFF,TRBJ2-1,.,TRBV4-3,.
TGTGCCAGCAGCTTACACGGGAACACTGAAGCTTTCTTT,CASSLHGNTEAFF,TRBJ1-1,.,TRBV7-3,.
TGTGCCAGCAACGTGAACGCCTTGAACACTGAAGCTTTCTTT,CASNVNALNTEAFF,TRBJ1-1,.,TRBV6-5,.
TGTGCCAGCAGTTTCGGGGGGAGACGGACCCAGTACTTC,CASSFGGRRTQYF,TRBJ2-5,TRBD2,TRBV27,once
TGTGCCAGCAGCTTGGAGGATTGGGGCGGTGAGCAGTTCTTC,CASSLEDWGGEQFF,TRBJ2-1,.,TRBV6-5,.
TGTGCCAGCAACCCCGGGGTGGACCAAGAGACCCAGTACTTC,CASNPGVDQETQYF,TRBJ2-5,.,TRBV3-1/TRBV3-2,.
TGCGCCAGCAGTGAGATAGGGGACATCCCACCCTACGAGCAGTACTTC,CASSEIGDIPPYEQYF,TRBJ2-7,.,TRBV10-1,.
TGCGCCAGCAGCTCCGGGACAGGGGGAAATGAGCAGTTCTTC,CASSSGTGGNEQFF,TRBJ2-1,TRBD1,TRBV5-1,.
TGTGCCAGCAGCTCCCGACTAGCGGGCACCTACGAGCAGTACTTC,CASSSRLAGTYEQYF,TRBJ2-7,TRBD2,TRBV7-2,.
TGTGCCATCAGCGAGAGGGTGAGCAGCGGGGCAGGAGATACGCAGTATTTT,CAISERVSSGAGDTQYF,TRBJ2-3,TRBD2,TRBV10-3,.
TGTGCCGGACAACCTACAGGGATAGAGACCCAGTACTTC,CAGQPTGIETQYF,TRBJ2-5,.,TRBV28,.
TGTGCCAGATATCAGGGGTCCTACGAGCAGTACTTC,CARYQGSYEQYF,TRBJ2-7,.,TRBV6-4,.
TGTGCCAGCAGCCTTCGTTTTTCCTCCTACAATGAGCAGTTCTTC,CASSLRFSSYNEQFF,TRBJ2-1,.,TRBV11-2,.
TGTGCCACCAGTGACTCGGGACTAGCGGGAGGGACCTACAATGAGCAGTTCTTC,CATSDSGLAGGTYNEQFF,TRBJ2-1,TRBD2,TRBV24-1,.
TGCGCCAGCAGCTTGGCCACGAGTGACGCGCAGTATTTT,CASSLATSDAQYF,TRBJ2-3,.,TRBV5-1,.
TGTGCCAGCAGCGTGGGGGATATGAACACTGAAGCTTTCTTT,CASSVGDMNTEAFF,TRBJ1-1,.,TRBV9,once
TGTGCCAGCAGCCCCTCCGGGACTAGCGGGAGACCCCCAGAGACCCAGTACTTC,CASSPSGTSGRPPETQYF,TRBJ2-5,TRBD2,TRBV7-2,.
TGTGCCAGCTCACCGGGGGGCACAGATACGCAGTATTTT,CASSPGGTDTQYF,TRBJ2-3,.,TRBV18,once
TGTGCCAGCAGTGAACTCCAGGGCTTGGGCTACACCTTC,CASSELQGLGYTF,TRBJ1-2,.,TRBV25-1,.
TGTGCCAGCAGTGACGGCAGGGGGCCGAACGAGCAGTACTTC,CASSDGRGPNEQYF,TRBJ2-7,TRBD1,TRBV2,.
TGCGCCAGCAGTGAGCCCGGGACTAGCGATGAGCAGTTCTTC,CASSEPGTSDEQFF,TRBJ2-1,TRBD2,TRBV10-1,.
TGTGCCACCAGTGAGCCAGGAAAAAATCAGCCCCAGCATTTT,CATSEPGKNQPQHF,TRBJ1-5,.,TRBV24-1,.
TGTGCCAGCAGGTCGGGGTCTAGCACAGATACGCAGTATTTT,CASRSGSSTDTQYF,TRBJ2-3,.,TRBV6-5,.
TGTGCCATACGCCCGCGCGGGAGCAGCGAGCAGTACTTC,CAIRPRGSSEQYF,TRBJ2-7,TRBD2,TRBV27,.
TGTGCCAGCACTAGGGCGGGGGGAGAGACCCAGTACTTC,CASTRAGGETQYF,TRBJ2-5,TRBD2,TRBV2,.
TGTGCCAGCAGTTTACGGGAGCAGCCCCAGCATTTT,CASSLREQPQHF,TRBJ1-5,.,TRBV28,few
TGTGCCAGCAAGCCCGGGAGGGGCACAGATACGCAGTATTTT,CASKPGRGTDTQYF,TRBJ2-3,TRBD2,TRBV2,.
TGTGCCAGCAGCTTAGTTTCGGGGCCTGATACGCAGTATTTT,CASSLVSGPDTQYF,TRBJ2-3,.,TRBV7-8,.
TGCAGTGCAAAGCGTCAGAATGAGCAGTTCTTC,CSAKRQNEQFF,TRBJ2-1,.,TRBV20-1,.
TGTGCCAGCAGTTTCTACGGGTCGGGGGGAATGTTCGATGAGCAGTTCTTC,CASSFYGSGGMFDEQFF,TRBJ2-1,TRBD2,TRBV27,.
TGCGCCAGCAGCCGTCTGGCGGGGACGCAAGAGACCCAGTACTTC,CASSRLAGTQETQYF,TRBJ2-5,.,TRBV4-1,.
TGTGCCAGCAGCACCGGGGCAGGGCAGGGAGGAAACACCATATATTTT,CASSTGAGQGGNTIYF,TRBJ1-3,.,TRBV9,.
TGTGCCAGCAGGGTCGAACAGGGCCGGACAAGTTTCTACTTC,CASRVEQGRTSFYF,TRBJ2-7,.,TRBV28,.
TGCAGTGCTACCAGGGAAGAGACCCAGTACTTC,CSATREETQYF,TRBJ2-5,.,TRBV20-1,.
TGTGCCAGCAGCGTTGTTGCGGGACAGGGCATGGCCGGGGAGCTGTTTTTT,CASSVVAGQGMAGELFF,TRBJ2-2,TRBD1,TRBV9,few
TGTGCTAGTGATAAATCGGGGAACACTGAAGCTTTCTTT,CASDKSGNTEAFF,TRBJ1-1,.,TRBV12-5,.
TGTGCCAGTAGTATAGTAGGGCGGACCGGGGAGCTGTTTTTT,CASSIVGRTGELFF,TRBJ2-2,.,TRBV19,.